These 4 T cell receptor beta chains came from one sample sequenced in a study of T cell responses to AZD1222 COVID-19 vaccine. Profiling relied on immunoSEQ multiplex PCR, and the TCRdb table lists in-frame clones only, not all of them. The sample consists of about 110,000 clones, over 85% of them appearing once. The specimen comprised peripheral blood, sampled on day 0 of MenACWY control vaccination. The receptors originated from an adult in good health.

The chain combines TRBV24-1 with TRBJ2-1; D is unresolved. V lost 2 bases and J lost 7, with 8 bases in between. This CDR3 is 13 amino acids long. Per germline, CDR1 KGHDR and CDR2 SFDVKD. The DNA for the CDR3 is TGTGCCACCAGTGATTCTTACATGAATGAGCAGTTCTTC. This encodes CATSDSYMNEQFF.

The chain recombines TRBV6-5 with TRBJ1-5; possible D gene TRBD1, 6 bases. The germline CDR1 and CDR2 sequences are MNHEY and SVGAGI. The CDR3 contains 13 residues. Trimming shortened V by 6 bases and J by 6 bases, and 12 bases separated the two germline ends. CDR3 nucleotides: TGTGCCAGCAGCGTACAGGGTTTTCAGCCCCAGCATTTT. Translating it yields CASSVQGFQPQHF.

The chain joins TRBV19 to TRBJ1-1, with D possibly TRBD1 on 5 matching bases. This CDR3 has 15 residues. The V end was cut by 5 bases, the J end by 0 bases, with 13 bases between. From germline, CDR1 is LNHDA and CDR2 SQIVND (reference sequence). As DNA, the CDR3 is TGTGCCAGTAGTCCTTGGGGCAGAATGAACACTGAAGCTTTCTTT. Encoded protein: CASSPWGRMNTEAFF.

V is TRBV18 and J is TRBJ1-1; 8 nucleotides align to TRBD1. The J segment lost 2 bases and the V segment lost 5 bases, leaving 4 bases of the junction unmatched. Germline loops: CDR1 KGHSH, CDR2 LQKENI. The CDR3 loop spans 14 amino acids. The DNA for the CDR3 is TGTGCCAGCTCATTTGACAGGGGCAACACTGAAGCTTTCTTT. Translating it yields CASSFDRGNTEAFF.